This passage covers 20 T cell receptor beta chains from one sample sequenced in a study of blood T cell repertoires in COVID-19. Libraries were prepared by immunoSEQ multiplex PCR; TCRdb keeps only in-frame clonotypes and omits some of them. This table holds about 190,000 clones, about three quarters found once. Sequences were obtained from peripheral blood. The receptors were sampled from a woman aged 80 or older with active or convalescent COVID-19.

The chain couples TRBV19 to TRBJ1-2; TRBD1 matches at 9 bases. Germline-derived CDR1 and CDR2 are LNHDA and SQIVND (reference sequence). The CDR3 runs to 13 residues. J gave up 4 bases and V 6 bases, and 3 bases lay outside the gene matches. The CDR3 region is CASRDRGAYGYTF. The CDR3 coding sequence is TGTGCCAGTAGGGACAGGGGCGCCTATGGCTACACCTTC.

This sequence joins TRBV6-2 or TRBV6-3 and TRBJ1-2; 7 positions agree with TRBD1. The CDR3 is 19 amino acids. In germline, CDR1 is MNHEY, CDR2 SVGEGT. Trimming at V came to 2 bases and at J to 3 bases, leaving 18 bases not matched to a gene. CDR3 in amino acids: CASSYTSGTVRLSDYGYTF. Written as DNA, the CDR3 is TGTGCCAGCAGTTACACGTCTGGGACAGTTCGTCTATCGGACTATGGCTACACCTTC.

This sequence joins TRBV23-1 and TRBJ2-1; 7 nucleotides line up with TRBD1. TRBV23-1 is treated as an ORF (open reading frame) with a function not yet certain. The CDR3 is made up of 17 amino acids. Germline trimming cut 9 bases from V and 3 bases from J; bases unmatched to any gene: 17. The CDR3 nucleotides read TGCGCCAGGATCCACCCACGGGACAGCAATAGCTACAATGAGCAGTTCTTC. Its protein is CARIHPRDSNSYNEQFF.

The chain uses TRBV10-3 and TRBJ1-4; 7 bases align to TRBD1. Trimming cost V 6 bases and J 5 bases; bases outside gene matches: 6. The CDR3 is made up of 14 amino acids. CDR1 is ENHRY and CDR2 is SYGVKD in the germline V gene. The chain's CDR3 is CAIRPGGMNEKLFF. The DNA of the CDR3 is TGTGCCATCAGGCCAGGGGGTATGAATGAAAAACTGTTTTTT.

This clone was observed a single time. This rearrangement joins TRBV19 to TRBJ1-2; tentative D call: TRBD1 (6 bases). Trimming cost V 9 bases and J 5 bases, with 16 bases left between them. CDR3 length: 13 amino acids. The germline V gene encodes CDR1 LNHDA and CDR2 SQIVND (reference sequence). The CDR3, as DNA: TGTGCCAGCCGACAGGCTTCCCCTTATGGCTACACCTTC. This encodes CASRQASPYGYTF.

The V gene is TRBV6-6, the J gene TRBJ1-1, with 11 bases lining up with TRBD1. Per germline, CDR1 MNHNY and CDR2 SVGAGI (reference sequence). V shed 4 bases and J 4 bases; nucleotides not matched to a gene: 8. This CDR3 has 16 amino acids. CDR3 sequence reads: CASSSPSGTGGTEAFF. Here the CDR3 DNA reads TGTGCCAGCAGTTCCCCTTCCGGGACAGGGGGCACTGAAGCTTTCTTT.

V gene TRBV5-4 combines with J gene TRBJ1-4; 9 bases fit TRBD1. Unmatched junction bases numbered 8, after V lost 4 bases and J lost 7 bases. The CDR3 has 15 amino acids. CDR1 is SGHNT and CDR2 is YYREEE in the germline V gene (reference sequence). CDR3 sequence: CASSQAGTGPEKLFF. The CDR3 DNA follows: TGTGCCAGCAGCCAAGCCGGGACAGGGCCTGAAAAACTGTTTTTT.

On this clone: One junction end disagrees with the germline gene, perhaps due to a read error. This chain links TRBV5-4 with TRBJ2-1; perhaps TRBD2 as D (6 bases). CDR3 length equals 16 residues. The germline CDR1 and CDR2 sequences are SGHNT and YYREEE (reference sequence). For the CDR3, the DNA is TGTGCCAGCACCTTGGGGAGTAGCGGCTCCTACAATGAGCAGTTCTTC. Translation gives CASTLGSSGSYNEQFF.

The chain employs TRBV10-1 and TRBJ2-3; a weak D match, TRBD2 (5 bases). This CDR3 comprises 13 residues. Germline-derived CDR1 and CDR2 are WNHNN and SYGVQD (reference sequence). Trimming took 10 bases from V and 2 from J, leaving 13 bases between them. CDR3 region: CAIPTINTDTQYF. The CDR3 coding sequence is TGCGCCATCCCGACTATAAACACAGATACGCAGTATTTT.

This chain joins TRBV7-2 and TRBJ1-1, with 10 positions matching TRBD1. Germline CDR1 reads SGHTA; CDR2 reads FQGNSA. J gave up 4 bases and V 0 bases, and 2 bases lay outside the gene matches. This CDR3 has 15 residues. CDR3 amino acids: CASSLARTGGTEAFF. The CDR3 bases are TGTGCCAGCAGCTTAGCTAGGACAGGGGGCACTGAAGCTTTCTTT.

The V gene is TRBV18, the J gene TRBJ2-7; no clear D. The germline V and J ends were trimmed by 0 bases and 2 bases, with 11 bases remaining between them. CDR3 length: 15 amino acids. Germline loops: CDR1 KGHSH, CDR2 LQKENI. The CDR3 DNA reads TGTGCCAGCTCACCACCGTCTGCGAGCACCTACGAGCAGTACTTC. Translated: CASSPPSASTYEQYF.

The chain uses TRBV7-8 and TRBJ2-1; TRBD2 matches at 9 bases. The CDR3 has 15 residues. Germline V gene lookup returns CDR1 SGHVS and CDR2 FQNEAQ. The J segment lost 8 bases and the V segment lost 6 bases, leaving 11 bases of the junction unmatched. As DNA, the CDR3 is TGTGCCAGCAGGAGATGGCGGGGGGGCCAGGATGAGCAGTTCTTC. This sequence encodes CASRRWRGGQDEQFF.

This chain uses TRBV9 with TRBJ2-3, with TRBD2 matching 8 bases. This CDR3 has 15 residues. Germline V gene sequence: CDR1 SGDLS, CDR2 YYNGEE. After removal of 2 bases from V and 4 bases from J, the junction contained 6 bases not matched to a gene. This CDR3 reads CASSVLSGVSDTQYF. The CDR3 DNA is TGTGCCAGCAGCGTCCTTAGCGGGGTCTCAGATACGCAGTATTTT.

CDR3 bases: TGTGCCAGCAGCCAGGACAGGCCCTCCTACGAGCAGTACTTC. Translation: CASSQDRPSYEQYF. The chain employs TRBV7-2 and TRBJ2-7; TRBD1 aligns across 7 bases. In germline, CDR1 is SGHTA, CDR2 FQGNSA. After removal of 5 bases from V and 0 bases from J, the junction contained 4 bases not matched to a gene. This CDR3 region has 14 residues.

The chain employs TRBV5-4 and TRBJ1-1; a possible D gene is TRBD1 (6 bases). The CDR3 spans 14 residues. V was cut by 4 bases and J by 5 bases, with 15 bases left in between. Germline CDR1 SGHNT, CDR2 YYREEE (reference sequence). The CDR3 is CASSKTQGRTEAFF. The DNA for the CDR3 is TGTGCCAGCAGCAAAACACAGGGTAGGACTGAAGCTTTCTTT.

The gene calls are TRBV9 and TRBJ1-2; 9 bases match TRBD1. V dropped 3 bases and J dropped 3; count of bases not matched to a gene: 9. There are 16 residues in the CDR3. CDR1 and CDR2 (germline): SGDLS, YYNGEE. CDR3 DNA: TGTGCCAGCAGCGCGCTAACAGGGGGCTGGGACTATGGCTACACCTTC. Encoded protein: CASSALTGGWDYGYTF.

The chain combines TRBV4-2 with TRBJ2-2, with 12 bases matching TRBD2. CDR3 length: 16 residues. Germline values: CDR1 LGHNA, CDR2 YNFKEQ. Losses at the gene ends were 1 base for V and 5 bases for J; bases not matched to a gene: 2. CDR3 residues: CASSQVGLAGTGELFF. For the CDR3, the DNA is TGTGCCAGCAGCCAAGTTGGACTAGCGGGGACCGGGGAGCTGTTTTTT.

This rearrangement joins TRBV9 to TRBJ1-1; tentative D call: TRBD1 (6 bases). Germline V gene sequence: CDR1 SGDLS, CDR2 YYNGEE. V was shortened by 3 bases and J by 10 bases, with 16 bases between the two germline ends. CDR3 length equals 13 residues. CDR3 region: CASSEGVGRAAFF. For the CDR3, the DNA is TGTGCCAGCAGCGAGGGGGTGGGGAGGGCAGCTTTCTTT.

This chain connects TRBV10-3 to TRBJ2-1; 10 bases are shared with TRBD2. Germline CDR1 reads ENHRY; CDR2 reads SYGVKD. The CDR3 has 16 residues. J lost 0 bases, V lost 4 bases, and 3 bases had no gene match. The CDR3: CAISGIAGGSYNEQFF. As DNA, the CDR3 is TGTGCCATCAGTGGTATAGCGGGGGGCTCCTACAATGAGCAGTTCTTC.

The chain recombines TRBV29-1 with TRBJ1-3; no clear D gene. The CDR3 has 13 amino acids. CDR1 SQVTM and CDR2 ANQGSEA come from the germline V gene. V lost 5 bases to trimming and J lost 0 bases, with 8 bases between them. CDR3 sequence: CSVRGVSGNTIYF. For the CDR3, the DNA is TGCAGCGTTCGTGGAGTCTCTGGAAACACCATATATTTT.